This is a list of T cell receptor beta chains from one sample in a study of blood T cell repertoires in COVID-19. Clones were read by immunoSEQ multiplex PCR, and TCRdb kept only the in-frame ones, dropping some. The sample includes some 150,000 clones, 85% to 90% seen only once; the top ten take roughly 35%. The sample was peripheral blood. These receptors came from a man between 45 and 60 years old who had recovered from COVID-19. The CDR3 runs from the conserved cysteine through the conserved F or W. Each record gives: D gene, J gene, V gene, clone size, CDR3 DNA, CDR3 protein. D genes are given only for firm matches. Expanded clones get a size class; other rows say once, few or many, or leave the size out.

>TRBD1|TRBJ1-5|TRBV5-1|once
TGCGCCAGCAGCCCCGCTGGGACAGGGAATCAGCCCCAGCATTTT
CASSPAGTGNQPQHF
>TRBD2|TRBJ2-1|TRBV4-1|-
TGCGCCAGCAGCCGGGAGGGACTAGCGGGGGGCCGTAGCTCCTACAATGAGCAGTTCTTC
CASSREGLAGGRSSYNEQFF
>TRBD1|TRBJ2-7|TRBV6-1|-
TGTGCCAGCAGTGACCAGGGACAGGGGACCTACGAGCAGTACTTC
CASSDQGQGTYEQYF
>TRBD1|TRBJ2-7|TRBV7-9|-
TGTGCCAGCAGCTTACGGCAGGGGGTTTACGAGCAGTACTTC
CASSLRQGVYEQYF
>TRBD1|TRBJ1-6|TRBV3-1/TRBV3-2|-
TGTGCCAGCAGCCAAGCCCGGACAGGGATGAATTCACCCCTCCACTTT
CASSQARTGMNSPLHF
>TRBD1|TRBJ1-4|TRBV7-8|few
TGTGCCAGCAGCTTTCTAGGGGGCTCCTATGAAAAACTGTTTTTT
CASSFLGGSYEKLFF
>-|TRBJ2-3|TRBV29-1|few
TGCAGCGTTGATGGGGAGATTAGCACAGATACGCAGTATTTT
CSVDGEISTDTQYF
>-|TRBJ2-7|TRBV9|-
TGTGCCAGCAGCGGGACATTTCTGGGTCTCGAGCAGTACTTC
CASSGTFLGLEQYF
>-|TRBJ1-6|TRBV3-1/TRBV3-2|few
TGTGCCAGCAGCCCGGGACTGGGTTCACCCCTCCACTTT
CASSPGLGSPLHF
>-|TRBJ1-1|TRBV2|-
TGTGCCAGCAGTGATATCCCGGAGGTTGTGAACACTGAAGCTTTCTTT
CASSDIPEVVNTEAFF
>TRBD1|TRBJ2-3|TRBV5-1|-
TGCGCCAGCAGCTTACAGGGGACAACTAGCACAGATACGCAGTATTTT
CASSLQGTTSTDTQYF
>TRBD2|TRBJ2-1|TRBV7-3|-
TGTGCCAGCAGCTTACGCGGGGGGGCCTACAATGAGCAGTTCTTC
CASSLRGGAYNEQFF
>TRBD1|TRBJ2-1|TRBV2|many
TGTGCCAGCGGACAGGGGTCTTACAATGAGCAGTTCTTC
CASGQGSYNEQFF
>-|TRBJ1-2|TRBV7-3|-
TGTGCCAGCAGCGAAGAGGCTTCGGCGGATACTAACTATGGCTACACCTTC
CASSEEASADTNYGYTF
>-|TRBJ2-5|TRBV2|-
TGTGCCAGCACACCTAGCAGAGAGACCCAGTACTTC
CASTPSRETQYF
>TRBD1|TRBJ2-5|TRBV4-1|-
TGCGCCAGCAGCCAGGACCTGCCCTTTCGAGGGGGCCTAGGAGAGACCCAGTACTTC
CASSQDLPFRGGLGETQYF
>TRBD2|TRBJ2-7|TRBV27|-
TGTGCCAGCAGTTTTGGGAGGGGAGGCTACGAGCAGTACTTC
CASSFGRGGYEQYF
>TRBD1|TRBJ1-4|TRBV2|-
TGTGCCAGCAAGGGGTTACCGGGACAGGGGGTAAATGAAAAACTGTTTTTT
CASKGLPGQGVNEKLFF
>TRBD1|TRBJ2-1|TRBV5-1|-
TGCGCCAGCAGCCTCGGGACAGCTAATGAGCAGTTCTTC
CASSLGTANEQFF
>TRBD2|TRBJ2-2|TRBV25-1|-
TGTGCCAGCACCGCGGGGGTCACGAACACCGGGGAGCTGTTTTTT
CASTAGVTNTGELFF
>-|TRBJ2-1|TRBV5-8|medium-sized
TGTGCCAGCAGCTTTCGACAGACCCTTTCCTACAATGAGCAGTTCTTC
CASSFRQTLSYNEQFF
>-|TRBJ2-7|TRBV11-2|-
TGTGCCAGCAGCTTGTTGGGGGGAAGCTCCTACGAGCAGTACTTC
CASSLLGGSSYEQYF
>TRBD1|TRBJ1-6|TRBV5-4|once
TGTGCCAGCAGCTTACCGGGACAGGGTAATTCACCCCTCCACTTT
CASSLPGQGNSPLHF
>TRBD2|TRBJ2-7|TRBV7-9|many
TGTGCCAGCAGCTTACTAGCGGGTAACTACGAGCAGTACTTC
CASSLLAGNYEQYF
>TRBD2|TRBJ2-5|TRBV11-3|-
TGTGCCAGCAGCCAAAGCGGACTAGCCTCAGGGACCCAGTACTTC
CASSQSGLASGTQYF
>-|TRBJ2-5|TRBV11-2|-
TGTGCCAGCAGCTTAGATCCCAAAGGGAGGGAGACCCAGTACTTC
CASSLDPKGRETQYF
>TRBD2|TRBJ2-3|TRBV9|-
TGTGCCAGCAGCGTTAGCGGGGGCACAGATACGCAGTATTTT
CASSVSGGTDTQYF
>TRBD1|TRBJ2-7|TRBV4-1|-
TGCGCCAGCGCACAGGGGGCCTCCTACGAGCAGTACTTC
CASAQGASYEQYF
>TRBD1|TRBJ1-1|TRBV7-2|-
TGTGCCAGCAGCTTAGACAGGGGAAACACTGAAGCTTTCTTT
CASSLDRGNTEAFF
>TRBD2|TRBJ2-7|TRBV11-3|-
TGTGCCAGCAGCTTATCAGGCGGGGGGGATTACGAGCAGTACTTC
CASSLSGGGDYEQYF
>-|TRBJ1-1|TRBV6-2/TRBV6-3|-
TGTGCCAGCAGTACACAGGGTGAGGACACTGAAGCTTTCTTT
CASSTQGEDTEAFF
>TRBD1|TRBJ2-2|TRBV7-7|many
TGTGCCAGCAGCGCCCGGACAGGGTGGGCCGGGGAGCTGTTTTTT
CASSARTGWAGELFF
>-|TRBJ1-4|TRBV30|-
TGTGCCTGGAGGGCAGGGCCAACTAATGAAAAACTGTTTTTT
CAWRAGPTNEKLFF
>-|TRBJ2-1|TRBV27|-
TGTGCCAGCAGTTTCGGCGGTGAGCAGTTCTTC
CASSFGGEQFF
>-|TRBJ1-6|TRBV6-5|-
TGTGCCAGCAGTTACGACCAGGTTAATTCACCCCTCCACTTT
CASSYDQVNSPLHF
>-|TRBJ1-5|TRBV4-1|many
TGCGCCAGCAGCCCGACAGGAAATCAGCCCCAGCATTTT
CASSPTGNQPQHF
>-|TRBJ1-6|TRBV28|-
TGTGCCAGCAGCCAGGGAGGGTGGAATTCACCCCTCCACTTT
CASSQGGWNSPLHF
>-|TRBJ1-2|TRBV6-5|-
TGTGCCAGCAGTTACCGGGAAGACTATGGCTACACCTTC
CASSYREDYGYTF
>-|TRBJ1-1|TRBV6-5|-
TGTGCCAGCAGGACGACAGGGAACACTGAAGCTTTCTTT
CASRTTGNTEAFF
>-|TRBJ2-3|TRBV5-1|-
TGCGCCAGCAGCTTGGCGGGGGACGGATCCACAGATACGCAGTATTTT
CASSLAGDGSTDTQYF
>-|TRBJ1-1|TRBV3-1/TRBV3-2|-
TGTGCCAGCAGCCAAGATTCGCGGGCAGGCATGAACACTGAAGCTTTCTTT
CASSQDSRAGMNTEAFF
>TRBD1|TRBJ1-5|TRBV6-6|-
TGTGCCAGCAGTCCTAATCCCTTTGGGACAGTCCTTTTTCAGCCCCAGCATTTT
CASSPNPFGTVLFQPQHF
>-|TRBJ1-1|TRBV6-5|-
TGTGCCAGCAGTTACTCGAGTCACGGGATCCGTGAAGCTTTCTTT
CASSYSSHGIREAFF
>-|TRBJ2-7|TRBV6-5|-
TGTGCCAGCAGTAACGCGGCCCCCTACGAGCAGTACTTC
CASSNAAPYEQYF
>TRBD1|TRBJ2-7|TRBV4-1|-
TGCGCCAGCAGCTCTACCGGGACAGGGGTCTACGAGCAGTACTTC
CASSSTGTGVYEQYF
>-|TRBJ1-5|TRBV12-3/TRBV12-4|-
TGTGCCAGCAGTTTTGGGCGCCAGCCCCAGCATTTT
CASSFGRQPQHF
>TRBD1|TRBJ1-1|TRBV6-5|-
TGTGCCAGCAGTTATTCGGACAGGGGTGGGACTGAAGCTTTCTTT
CASSYSDRGGTEAFF
>TRBD2|TRBJ2-1|TRBV2|once
TGTGCCAGCAGCCGGACTAGCGGGGGGGACAATGAGCAGTTCTTC
CASSRTSGGDNEQFF
>TRBD1|TRBJ1-2|TRBV6-5|-
TGTGCCAGCAGTCGGGACAGTGGGGGTCTTAGTGGCTACACCTTC
CASSRDSGGLSGYTF